What follows is one T cell receptor beta chain and its context. These data belong to a study of blood T cell repertoires in COVID-19. Study overall: The study drew acute and convalescent COVID-19 samples from the United States, Italy and Spain. T cells, B-cell-depleted T cells, or PBMCs supplied cDNA or gDNA.

The junction had 10 bases not matched to a gene; V was cut back by 4 bases and J by 4 bases. The CDR3 runs to 15 residues. Looked up from germline, CDR1 is SGHRS and CDR2 is YFSETQ. The method was immunoSEQ multiplex PCR; TCRdb's version includes in-frame clones alone and lacks a portion of them. The sample lists 45,000 to 55,000 clones, roughly 90% occurring once. The receptor was derived from a man older than 75 with acute or convalescent COVID-19. Sequenced input: peripheral blood. The V gene is TRBV5-1, the J gene TRBJ1-2; 7 bases map to TRBD1. CDR3 residues: CASSADREDGYGYTF. Written as DNA, the CDR3 is TGCGCCAGCAGCGCCGACAGGGAGGACGGCTATGGCTACACCTTC.